The TCR beta chain under discussion was sequenced for a study of T cell responses to AZD1222 COVID-19 vaccine. Whether given at about 4 or about 12 weeks, second doses were pooled. For this clone: The antigen is not known.

Findings of the study overall: Baseline seropositivity characterized only a handful of AZD1222 recipients.

The protocol was immunoSEQ multiplex PCR, while the TCRdb copy is restricted to in-frame clones and leaves out a portion. The table records about 140,000 clones, 91% of them present only once. The material sequenced was peripheral blood, taken 28 days after the second AZD1222 dose. The sequence came from an adult who received the AZD1222 COVID-19 vaccine.

In nucleotides, the CDR3 is TGTGCCATCAGTGATAGGGCTGAAAAACTGTTTTTT. Translating it yields CAISDRAEKLFF. The chain joins TRBV10-3 to TRBJ1-4; D remains ambiguous. The V and J ends lost 3 bases and 7 bases respectively, with 6 bases between them. Per germline, CDR1 ENHRY and CDR2 SYGVKD. CDR3 size: 12 residues.